This record looks at one TCR beta chain sequence and its context. The data were taken from a study of CD8+CD57+ T cells in acquired aplastic anemia. Study summary: CD4+ and CD8+ cells, once sorted, gave DNA averaging approximately 3.3 ug.

According to the study, genomic DNA was the template for TCR beta VDJ and CDR3 profiling. One entry per CDR3 protein results from TCRdb running MiXCR on the reads. The sample contains fewer than 250,000 distinct CDR3 sequences, less than 60% of which appear only once. Per germline, CDR1 KGHSH and CDR2 LQKENI. With 0 bases removed from V and 3 bases from J, the gap between germline ends came to 8 bases. The CDR3 sequence is 14 residues long. Sequenced patients had shown CD8+CD57+ cell expansion by flow cytometry. This clonotype was sampled from a human donor with aplastic anemia. Sequencing input: sorted CD4+, CD8+, or CD8+CD57+ T cells (not recorded which) from PBMCs. The chain carries TRBV18 and TRBJ1-2; D unclear. CDR3 sequence: CASSPPAADYGYTF. The CDR3 nucleotides read TGTGCCAGCTCACCACCGGCAGCGGACTATGGCTACACCTTC.